The 26 T cell receptor beta chains presented below share a single source sample, sequenced in a study of sequential checkpoint blockade in melanoma. Treatment noted: randomized to nivolumab then ipilimumab (arm A) or the reverse (arm B). TCRdb's table, derived via immunoSEQ multiplex PCR, lists solely in-frame clones and lacks some. The repertoire holds about 20,000 clones, under 85% seen once, with less than 50% in the top ten. The sequencing used CD8+ T cells sorted from blood (inferred from file names), collected from a patient given nivolumab and ipilimumab in sequence. The receptors originated from a human donor with melanoma.

The rearrangement uses TRBV12-5 and TRBJ1-3; 7 bases line up with TRBD1. The CDR3 has 14 amino acids. CDR1 is LGHNT, CDR2 FRNRAP, per germline. V dropped 3 bases and J dropped 2; count of bases not matched to a gene: 1. CDR3 in amino acids: CASGLGGPGNTIYF. The DNA for the CDR3 is TGTGCTAGTGGTTTAGGGGGCCCTGGAAACACCATATATTTT.

The chain is built from TRBV7-9 and TRBJ1-2; D is uncertain. Between the trimmed V and J ends, which lost 0 bases and 0 bases, there was a span of 8 bases. Looked up from germline, CDR1 is SEHNR and CDR2 is FQNEAQ (reference sequence). This CDR3 contains 15 residues. CDR3 nucleotides: TGTGCCAGCAGCTTAGCGGAGGGAGCTAACTATGGCTACACCTTC. This sequence encodes CASSLAEGANYGYTF.

This chain connects TRBV15 to TRBJ2-1, with D possibly being TRBD1 (6 bases). CDR1 is LNHNV, CDR2 YYDKDF, per germline (reference sequence). CDR3 length: 14 amino acids. V dropped 2 bases and J dropped 8 bases, with 13 bases sitting between them. CDR3 nucleotides: TGTGCCACCAGCAGAAGCCTCACAGGGCATGAGCAGTTCTTC. It codes for CATSRSLTGHEQFF.

The chain recombines TRBV27 with TRBJ2-7, with D perhaps TRBD2 (5 bases). Germline values: CDR1 MNHEY, CDR2 SMNVEV (reference sequence). CDR3 size: 12 residues. V lost 8 bases and J lost 9, with 17 bases in between. For the CDR3, the DNA is TGTGCCAGCGGCGTCGGAGGAGCAAGGCAGTACTTC. Amino acids: CASGVGGARQYF.

The rearrangement links TRBV19 to TRBJ1-1; perhaps TRBD1 as D (5 bases). V lost 4 bases to trimming and J lost 2 bases, with 11 bases between them. Germline-derived CDR1 and CDR2 are LNHDA and SQIVND (reference sequence). CDR3 length: 14 amino acids. CDR3 sequence reads: CASSSGRGNTEAFF. The CDR3 coding sequence is TGTGCCAGTAGTAGTGGGAGGGGAAACACTGAAGCTTTCTTT.

The chain uses TRBV6-1 and TRBJ1-6, with 7 bases aligning to TRBD1. The length of the CDR3 is 14 residues. Germline CDR1 and CDR2: MNHNS and SASEGT. Trimming took 4 bases from V and 7 from J; bases not matched to a gene: 4. Here the CDR3 reads CASSAGQLNSPLHF. The DNA for the CDR3 is TGTGCCAGCAGTGCGGGACAGTTAAATTCACCCCTCCACTTT.

The chain employs TRBV11-2 and TRBJ2-5; possibly TRBD1 for D (6 bases). Matching the DNA end better, TRBJ2-7 makes the J call doubtful. CDR3 length equals 13 residues. CDR1 and CDR2 (germline): SGHAT, FQNNGV. CDR3 coding DNA: TGTGCCAGCAAGGGGGACGGGACCTACGAGCAGTACTTC. Its translation: CASKGDGTYEQYF.

The chain couples TRBV6-5 to TRBJ2-7, with D possibly TRBD2 on 6 matching bases. This CDR3 region has 15 residues. Germline-derived CDR1 and CDR2 are MNHEY and SVGAGI. V lost 5 bases, J lost 5 bases, and 19 bases lay in between. CDR3 region: CASSPRRGVVNEQYF. CDR3 DNA: TGTGCCAGCAGTCCGCGGCGGGGAGTCGTAAACGAGCAGTACTTC.

The chain recombines TRBV14 with TRBJ1-2; D may be TRBD1 (5 bases). The CDR3 is 13 residues long. V was cut by 4 bases and J by 2 bases, with 8 bases left in between. The germline V gene has CDR1 SGHDN and CDR2 FVKESK. The CDR3, as DNA: TGTGCCAGCAGCCCGCGACAGAACTATGGCTACACCTTC. Residues: CASSPRQNYGYTF. Full variable domain (outside the CDR3, taken from reference TRBV14 and TRBJ1-2): EAGVTQFPSHSVIEKGQTVTLRCDPISGHDNLYWYRRVMGKEIKFLLHFVKESKQDESGMPNNRFLAERTGGTYSTLKVQPAELEDSGVYFCASSPRQNYGYTFGSGTRLTVV.

The V call is TRBV21-1, the J call TRBJ1-4; the tabulated D call, TRBD1, remains unverified against the DNA. TRBV21-1 is an annotated pseudogene. The CDR3 covers 19 residues. In DNA, the CDR3 is TGTGCCAGCAGCGAATCCGGGACAAAGGAAATTGCGTATTATGAAAAACTGTTTTTT. Amino acid sequence: CASSESGTKEIAYYEKLFF.

The CDR3 loop reads CASSLQGQGSYEQYF. As DNA, the CDR3 is TGTGCCAGCAGTTTACAAGGACAGGGTTCCTACGAGCAGTACTTC. This chain connects TRBV27 to TRBJ2-7; 8 bases are a match to TRBD1. V lost 2 bases to trimming and J lost 1 base; unmatched junction nucleotides: 4. The CDR3 is 15 amino acids. The germline V gene has CDR1 MNHEY and CDR2 SMNVEV (reference sequence).

The rearrangement uses TRBV7-9 and TRBJ1-2; 9 bases agree with TRBD1. Germline assignment: CDR1 SEHNR and CDR2 FQNEAQ (reference sequence). The CDR3 covers 14 residues. The trim removed 5 bases at V and 6 bases at J, leaving 7 bases unmatched. This CDR3 reads CASSPYRGLDGYTF. The CDR3 DNA sequence: TGTGCCAGCAGCCCGTACAGGGGGCTCGATGGCTACACCTTC.

This sequence joins TRBV21-1 and TRBJ1-5. TRBV21-1 constitutes a pseudogene. This CDR3 comprises 14 residues. The CDR3 region has the DNA TGTGCCAGCAGCAAAGTTAGTAGCAATCAGCCCCAGCATTTT. Residues: CASSKVSSNQPQHF.

The chain employs TRBV27 and TRBJ1-5; D not resolved. CDR3 length: 14 residues. V was cut by 2 bases and J by 4 bases, with 9 bases left in between. Germline V gives CDR1 MNHEY, CDR2 SMNVEV (reference sequence). For the CDR3, the DNA is TGTGCCAGCAGTTTAGGGCTGTCAAATCAGCCCCAGCATTTT. Translation: CASSLGLSNQPQHF.

This clone was found once. This rearrangement joins TRBV7-9 to TRBJ2-7; a weak D match, TRBD1 (6 bases). V was clipped by 6 bases and J by 4 bases, with 16 bases between them. Germline-derived CDR1 and CDR2 are SEHNR and FQNEAQ (reference sequence). The CDR3 loop spans 14 amino acids. The CDR3 coding sequence is TGTGCCAGCAGGGGATTGGGGGCGCATTACGAGCAGTACTTC. Its protein is CASRGLGAHYEQYF.

V is TRBV6-1 and J is TRBJ1-1; D call uncertain. V was trimmed by 7 bases and J by 5 bases, leaving 17 bases between them. The CDR3 consists of 14 residues. The V gene's germline CDR1 is MNHNS and CDR2 SASEGT. CDR3 nucleotide sequence: TGTGCCAGCACCAGTTGGGATGGAGGAACTGAAGCTTTCTTT. Protein sequence: CASTSWDGGTEAFF.

The chain employs TRBV9 and TRBJ1-6; no firm D call. Trimming removed 0 bases from V and 9 bases from J, with 7 bases in between. The CDR3 is made up of 13 amino acids. Germline V lookup: CDR1 SGDLS, CDR2 YYNGEE. The CDR3: CASSVGAGSPLHF. CDR3 nucleotide sequence: TGTGCCAGCAGCGTAGGGGCCGGTTCACCCCTCCACTTT.

As concerns this clone: This same CDR3 is encoded by further DNA sequences in the sample. V usage is TRBV14 and J usage is TRBJ1-4; no clear D gene. Trimming pared 5 bases from V and 5 bases from J, leaving 15 bases between. Germline CDR1 is SGHDN and CDR2 is FVKESK. CDR3 length equals 15 residues. The CDR3 sequence is CASSSPGSLNEKLFF. The CDR3 DNA follows: TGTGCCAGCAGCTCTCCAGGCAGCCTGAATGAAAAACTGTTTTTT.

V usage is TRBV27 and J usage is TRBJ1-5; D gene unclear. CDR3 size: 13 residues. Germline CDR1 is MNHEY and CDR2 is SMNVEV (reference sequence). The V end was cut by 3 bases, the J end by 3 bases, with 6 bases between. Here the CDR3 DNA reads TGTGCCAGCAGTTTTAGCGACAATCAGCCCCAGCATTTT. Protein sequence: CASSFSDNQPQHF.

For this clone: Because the CDR3's place on the DNA is in doubt, the DNA is left out and the CDR3 is given as listed by TCRdb. The CDR3 reads CASSFGKGTQAALDTEAFF. V and J are TRBV21-1 and TRBJ1-1. TRBV21-1 corresponds to a pseudogene. The CDR3 is 19 residues long, ends included.

This chain uses TRBV7-9 with TRBJ1-1, with D tentatively TRBD1 (5 bases). The CDR3 length is 14 residues. V dropped 3 bases and J dropped 6 bases, with 14 bases sitting between them. Per germline, CDR1 SEHNR and CDR2 FQNEAQ (reference sequence). The CDR3 nucleotides read TGTGCCAGCAGCTTTCCCGGGGGAAGGTCTGAAGCTTTCTTT. The encoded protein is CASSFPGGRSEAFF.

The chain carries TRBV7-9 and TRBJ2-7; D perhaps matches TRBD1 (5 bases). CDR3 length: 13 residues. Germline V gene sequence: CDR1 SEHNR, CDR2 FQNEAQ (reference sequence). V was shortened by 7 bases and J by 2 bases, with 12 bases between the two germline ends. CDR3 loop: CASTRQSPYEQYF. The CDR3 coding sequence is TGTGCCAGCACCCGACAGTCCCCCTACGAGCAGTACTTC.

The genes are TRBV15 and TRBJ2-7; the match to TRBD1 covers 9 bases. CDR3 length equals 15 residues. Germline values: CDR1 LNHNV, CDR2 YYDKDF (reference sequence). Trimming took 1 base from V and 5 from J; bases not matched to a gene: 6. This chain's CDR3 is CATSRVFTGGHEQYF. Written as DNA, the CDR3 is TGTGCCACCAGCAGAGTGTTTACAGGGGGCCACGAGCAGTACTTC.

The chain carries TRBV29-1 and TRBJ2-7; TRBD2 aligns across 9 bases. The germline gives CDR1 SQVTM, CDR2 ANQGSEA. There are 15 residues in the CDR3. V was clipped by 6 bases and J by 3 bases; unmatched bases: 12. The CDR3, as DNA: TGCAGCGTCCACGTGGGCGGGGGGGCTGTCTACGAGCAGTACTTC. Its translation: CSVHVGGGAVYEQYF.

J is TRBJ1-1 and V is TRBV5-1; D gene uncertain. The CDR3 length is 13 residues. V was pared by 4 bases and J by 1 base, with 8 bases between. CDR1 is SGHRS and CDR2 is YFSETQ in the germline V gene. The chain's CDR3 is CASSIVENTEAFF. The CDR3 DNA follows: TGCGCCAGCAGCATAGTTGAGAACACTGAAGCTTTCTTT.

This rearrangement joins TRBV5-1 to TRBJ1-2; TRBD1 aligns across 7 bases. V gave up 3 bases and J gave up 3 bases; unmatched junction bases: 5. The CDR3 spans 14 residues. In germline, CDR1 is SGHRS, CDR2 YFSETQ. CDR3 amino acids: CASSSAGTDYGYTF. For the CDR3, the DNA is TGCGCCAGCAGCTCAGCCGGGACAGACTATGGCTACACCTTC.